Following are 12 T cell receptor beta chains from one sample sequenced in a study of beta chain features in type 1 diabetes. Isolated RNA was reverse transcribed in full, so expressed TCRB transcripts were sequenced. Libraries were prepared by immunoSEQ multiplex PCR; TCRdb keeps only in-frame clonotypes and omits some of them. Of more than 300,000 clones listed, about 12% are singletons. Sample: naive CD4+ T cells from blood. All receptors come from a man aged 18 to 30 in good health.

This chain links TRBV7-2 with TRBJ1-2; 9 nucleotides align to TRBD1. CDR1 SGHTA and CDR2 FQGNSA come from the germline V gene. The CDR3 runs 15 residues. With V trimmed by 5 bases and J by 7 bases, 11 bases remained unmatched. The CDR3, as DNA: TGTGCCAGCAGCGCACGACAGGGGGAAGTGGGTGGCTACACCTTC. The encoded protein is CASSARQGEVGGYTF. Together with reference TRBV7-2 and TRBJ1-2, the CDR3 gives the full variable domain: GAGVSQSPSNKVTEKGKDVELRCDPISGHTALYWYRQSLGQGLEFLIYFQGNSAPDKSGLPSDRFSAERTGGSVSTLTIQRTQQEDSAVYLCASSARQGEVGGYTFGSGTRLTVV.

Regarding this clone: A much more abundant neighbour one base away suggests this may be a read error. Other nucleotide sequences from this sample produce the same CDR3. The chain uses TRBV7-9 and TRBJ1-1, with a weak D call TRBD1 (5 bases). V was shortened by 1 base and J by 1 base, with 7 bases between the two germline ends. Germline lookup yields CDR1 SEHNR and CDR2 FQNEAQ (reference sequence). This CDR3 is 14 amino acids long. The CDR3 region has the DNA TGTGCCAGCAGCTTAGGGCAGGGGAACACTGAAGCTTTCTTT. It specifies CASSLGQGNTEAFF.

This clone was detected only a few times. CDR3 in DNA: TGTGCCAGCAGCACGGACAGGGATGAAAACATTCAGTACTTC. Translating it yields CASSTDRDENIQYF. The V gene is TRBV9, the J gene TRBJ2-4, with 8 bases identical to TRBD1. Germline-derived CDR1 and CDR2 are SGDLS and YYNGEE. V trimming: 4 bases; J trimming: 5 bases; junction bases outside the gene matches: 5. This CDR3 contains 14 residues.

This clone has a handful of counts. The CDR3 protein is CATSRGGESGGYEQYF. The CDR3 DNA is TGTGCCACCAGCAGAGGTGGGGAATCAGGGGGCTACGAGCAGTACTTC. The V call is TRBV15, the J call TRBJ2-7; 7 bases agree with TRBD1. With 1 base clipped from V and 3 bases from J, the junction kept 9 bases outside the gene matches. CDR1 and CDR2 (germline): LNHNV, YYDKDF (reference sequence). The CDR3 has 16 residues. Variable domain in full (rest from reference TRBV15 and TRBJ2-7): DAMVIQNPRYQVTQFGKPVTLSCSQTLNHNVMYWYQQKSSQAPKLLFHYYDKDFNNEADTPDNFQSRRPNTSFCFLDIRSPGLGDTAMYLCATSRGGESGGYEQYFGPGTRLTVT.

The chain combines TRBV11-3 with TRBJ2-1; D unclear. The CDR3 runs 13 residues. Germline assignment: CDR1 SGHNT and CDR2 YENEEA. The V end was cut by 1 base, the J end by 6 bases, with 7 bases between. CDR3: CASSLVGSNEQFF. DNA of the CDR3: TGTGCCAGCAGCTTAGTCGGGTCCAATGAGCAGTTCTTC.

This clone has just a few counts. This rearrangement joins TRBV30 to TRBJ2-3, with D perhaps TRBD1 (5 bases). This CDR3 region has 13 residues. Looked up from germline, CDR1 is GTSNPN and CDR2 is SVGIG (reference sequence). V shed 3 bases and J shed 1 base, with 8 bases lying between them. This chain's CDR3 is CAWRQAGTDTQYF. CDR3 DNA: TGTGCCTGGAGACAGGCCGGCACAGATACGCAGTATTTT.

This clone was counted between two and nine times. The rearrangement uses TRBV7-2 and TRBJ1-6, with no clear D. The CDR3 has 15 residues. Per germline, CDR1 SGHTA and CDR2 FQGNSA. Trimming shortened V by 6 bases and J by 7 bases, and 16 bases separated the two germline ends. In DNA, the CDR3 is TGTGCCAGCAGTTCTCGGACTGCCATAAATTCACCCCTCCACTTT. Protein sequence: CASSSRTAINSPLHF.

The table lists this clone with a few counts. The V gene is TRBV6-5, the J gene TRBJ1-6; D is unresolved. This CDR3 is 12 amino acids long. Germline loops: CDR1 MNHEY, CDR2 SVGAGI. Trimming left V 5 bases short and J 8 bases short, with 7 bases between. The CDR3 DNA reads as TGTGCCAGCAGTCAGCGAGATTCACCCCTCCACTTT. Translating it yields CASSQRDSPLHF.

This clone turned up a few times. This chain uses TRBV4-3 with TRBJ2-1; the match to TRBD2 covers 7 bases. This CDR3 region has 16 residues. The V and J ends lost 3 bases and 3 bases, in that order; junction bases with no gene match: 8. The germline V gene has CDR1 LGHNA and CDR2 YSLEER. The CDR3 sequence is CASSQRPAGVYNEQFF. The CDR3, as DNA: TGCGCCAGCAGCCAGAGGCCGGCGGGAGTCTACAATGAGCAGTTCTTC.

This clone was detected a few times. The chain links TRBV5-4 to TRBJ2-3; 16 bases agree with TRBD2. V shed 4 bases and J 8 bases; nucleotides not matched to a gene: 10. Germline CDR1 and CDR2: SGHNT and YYREEE (reference sequence). CDR3 size: 17 residues. The DNA for the CDR3 is TGTGCCAGCAGCCGCGGGACTAGCGGGGGGGAACATGGTACGCAGTATTTT. It is translated as CASSRGTSGGEHGTQYF.

CDR3 region: CASSQGPGDQPQHF. Written as DNA, the CDR3 is TGCGCCAGCAGCCAAGGGCCAGGGGATCAGCCCCAGCATTTT. The chain carries TRBV4-3 and TRBJ1-5; maybe TRBD1 (6 bases). V was clipped by 1 base and J by 5 bases, with 9 bases between them. The CDR3 spans 14 residues. Germline V gene lookup returns CDR1 LGHNA and CDR2 YSLEER.

V is TRBV4-3 and J is TRBJ1-5; no firm D call. CDR3 length: 14 residues. Germline CDR1 and CDR2: LGHNA and YSLEER. Deletions cut 1 base from V and 0 bases from J, with 4 bases between. DNA for the CDR3: TGCGCCAGCAGCCAAGGGCCTAGCAATCAGCCCCAGCATTTT. The encoded protein is CASSQGPSNQPQHF.